This entry features one T cell receptor beta chain sequence. The repertoire was sequenced with immunoSEQ multiplex PCR; TCRdb's copy has only in-frame clones and lacks some. The table has 150,000 to 200,000 clones, nearly 90% seen once. J gave up 3 bases and V 5 bases, and 5 bases lay outside the gene matches. Germline assignment: CDR1 SGHRS and CDR2 YFSETQ. The CDR3 has 15 amino acids. These data belong to a study of cytotoxic CD8 clonotypes in ibrutinib-treated CLL. This rearrangement joins TRBV5-1 to TRBJ2-2; 9 nucleotides line up with TRBD1. This material consisted of PBMCs, taken at disease progression, from a patient treated with ibrutinib. The clonotype comes from a human donor with chronic lymphocytic leukemia. The chain's CDR3 is CASRGRQGDTGELFF. CDR3 coding DNA: TGCGCCAGCAGGGGTCGACAGGGGGACACCGGGGAGCTGTTTTTT.